This TCR beta chain was sequenced during a study of cytomegalovirus exposure and HLA in healthy donors. The study's findings and limits: A later analysis found first-cohort TCR clusters tended to co-occur in the 90 to 150 validation repertoires. The study flagged about 150 TCR beta chains as cytomegalovirus-associated.

About this clone itself: Antigen unknown.

These donors were members of the roughly 120-subject validation cohort, a group separate from the roughly 670-subject first cohort. Sequencing used immunoSEQ multiplex PCR; TCRdb keeps in-frame clones, though not all of them. The sample includes about 160,000 clones, around nine tenths of them seen just once. The V segment lost 5 bases and the J segment 6 bases; nucleotides outside the gene matches: 14. CDR3 length: 17 residues. Germline CDR1 is MGHRA and CDR2 is YSYEKL. Material: PBMCs. The origin of this receptor is a young man in good health and CMV-seronegative. The genes are TRBV4-1 and TRBJ2-1, with TRBD1 matching 9 bases. CDR3 coding DNA: TGCGCCAGCAGCTCCCCCTTTAGGACAGGGGAGGGCAATGAGCAGTTCTTC. This gives the protein CASSSPFRTGEGNEQFF.